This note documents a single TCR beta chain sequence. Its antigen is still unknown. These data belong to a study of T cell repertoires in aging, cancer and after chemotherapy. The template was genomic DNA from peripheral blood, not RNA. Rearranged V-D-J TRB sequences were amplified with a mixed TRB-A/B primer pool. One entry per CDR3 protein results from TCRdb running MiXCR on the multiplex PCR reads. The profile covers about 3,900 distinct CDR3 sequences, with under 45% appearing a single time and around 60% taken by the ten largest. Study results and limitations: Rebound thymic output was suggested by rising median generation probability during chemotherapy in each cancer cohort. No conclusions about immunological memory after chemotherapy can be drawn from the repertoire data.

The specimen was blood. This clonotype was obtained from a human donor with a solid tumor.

The CDR3 spells CASSYRGTSGGAFGELFF. CDR3 coding DNA: TGTGCCAGCAGTTACCGAGGCACTAGCGGGGGGGCGTTCGGGGAGCTGTTTTTT. The chain combines TRBV6-5 with TRBJ2-2; 13 bases line up with TRBD2. Germline lookup yields CDR1 MNHEY and CDR2 SVGAGI. Trimming cost V 2 bases and J 7 bases; bases outside gene matches: 10. The CDR3 totals 18 residues.